This passage covers 25 T cell receptor beta chains from one sample sequenced in a study of Ad26.COV2.S vaccination and SARS-CoV-2 variants. Produced via immunoSEQ multiplex PCR; TCRdb's table is partial and in-frame only. The data show about 440,000 clones, about 90% seen once. This sample's treatment: roughly 20 received Ad26.COV2.S at low or high dose, single or two shots; roughly 5 received placebo; per-sample allocation not given. Collection of the samples took place on day 63 after the first injection of vaccine or placebo. The sequenced sample was peripheral blood, obtained in a trial of Ad26.COV2.S vaccine versus placebo. The receptors were gathered from a person aged 18-60 years who received the Ad26.COV2.S COVID-19 vaccine or a placebo.

The gene calls are TRBV19 and TRBJ2-5; 15 nucleotides match TRBD2. Losses at the gene ends were 3 bases for V and 4 bases for J; bases not matched to a gene: 6. CDR3 length equals 17 residues. The germline gives CDR1 LNHDA, CDR2 SQIVND (reference sequence). CDR3 nucleotides: TGTGCCAGTAGTATCCGGACTAGCGGGAGGGCCGCAGAGACCCAGTACTTC. Its protein product is CASSIRTSGRAAETQYF.

The rearrangement joins TRBV7-3 to TRBJ1-1; weak D call: TRBD1 (6 bases). The V gene lost 5 bases and the J gene lost 1 base, with 11 bases spanning the gap. This CDR3 has 14 residues. The V gene's germline CDR1 is SGHTA and CDR2 FQGTGA. The CDR3, as DNA: TGTGCCAGCAGCCAGGACAGCGGGAACACTGAAGCTTTCTTT. Translation gives CASSQDSGNTEAFF.

This clone appeared a single time. The chain joins TRBV24-1 to TRBJ2-2, with 9 bases matching TRBD1. The CDR3 has 22 amino acids. J lost 2 bases, V lost 4 bases, and 22 bases had no gene match. Looked up from germline, CDR1 is KGHDR and CDR2 is SFDVKD. The CDR3 sequence: CATSEQDRGWGLAGVNTGELFF. The CDR3 coding sequence is TGTGCCACCAGTGAACAGGACAGGGGATGGGGCTTGGCGGGAGTTAACACCGGGGAGCTGTTTTTT.

The chain combines TRBV5-4 with TRBJ1-5; D is unresolved. The V gene's germline CDR1 is SGHNT and CDR2 YYREEE (reference sequence). Trimming took 0 bases from V and 3 from J, leaving 1 base between them. The length of the CDR3 is 12 residues. For the CDR3, the DNA is TGTGCCAGCAGCTTGGACAATCAGCCCCAGCATTTT. It yields the protein CASSLDNQPQHF.

This sequence joins TRBV19 and TRBJ2-3, with 11 bases that match TRBD1. This CDR3 comprises 17 residues. Germline CDR1 LNHDA, CDR2 SQIVND (reference sequence). Trimming at V came to 4 bases and at J to 3 bases, leaving 9 bases not matched to a gene. CDR3 in amino acids: CASSSGDRGKTTDTQYF. CDR3 bases: TGTGCCAGTAGTAGTGGGGACAGGGGGAAGACGACAGATACGCAGTATTTT. The full variable domain, its missing parts supplied by reference TRBV19 and TRBJ2-3, is DGGITQSPKYLFRKEGQNVTLSCEQNLNHDAMYWYRQDPGQGLRLIYYSQIVNDFQKGDIAEGYSVSREKKESFPLTVTSAQKNPTAFYLCASSSGDRGKTTDTQYFGPGTRLTVL.

This chain links TRBV30 with TRBJ2-5; 11 bases agree with TRBD2. The ends lost 5 bases at V and 5 bases at J; junction bases unmatched: 4. The CDR3 is 13 amino acids. CDR1 GTSNPN and CDR2 SVGIG come from the germline V gene (reference sequence). DNA for the CDR3: TGTGCCTGGGTACTAGCGGGAGCTGAGACCCAGTACTTC. Protein: CAWVLAGAETQYF.

V usage is TRBV14 and J usage is TRBJ1-5, with 8 bases aligning to TRBD1. CDR1 SGHDN and CDR2 FVKESK come from the germline V gene. The CDR3 totals 18 residues. V trimming: 2 bases; J trimming: 2 bases; junction bases outside the gene matches: 11. This CDR3 reads CASSQLQYRGEGNQPQHF. CDR3 DNA: TGTGCCAGCAGCCAACTACAATACAGGGGGGAGGGCAATCAGCCCCAGCATTTT.

The rearrangement uses TRBV6-1 and TRBJ2-7, with TRBD1 identical over 9 bases. This CDR3 contains 18 residues. After removal of 1 base from V and 6 bases from J, the junction contained 16 bases not matched to a gene. Looked up from germline, CDR1 is MNHNS and CDR2 is SASEGT. CDR3 in amino acids: CASSEGRAGTGTRGEQYF. The CDR3 region has the DNA TGTGCCAGCAGTGAAGGTCGGGCGGGGACAGGGACTCGAGGCGAGCAGTACTTC.

The rearrangement links TRBV11-3 to TRBJ2-5; the match to TRBD2 covers 9 bases. The germline CDR1 and CDR2 sequences are SGHNT and YENEEA. The CDR3 is 17 amino acids. With V trimmed by 5 bases and J by 7 bases, 17 bases remained unmatched. CDR3 bases: TGTGCCAGCAGCCCCAAGGTGGCGGGAGGGCCGAAAGGGACCCAGTACTTC. Protein sequence: CASSPKVAGGPKGTQYF.

J is TRBJ1-5 and V is TRBV5-6; D gene uncertain. Trimming stripped 0 bases from V and 1 base from J, with 8 bases between. Germline lookup yields CDR1 SGHDT and CDR2 YYEEEE. The CDR3 spans 15 residues. CDR3 bases: TGTGCCAGCAGCTTGGGCCCCTGGAGCAATCAGCCCCAGCATTTT. Protein: CASSLGPWSNQPQHF.

This clone was recorded once. Other DNA sequences from this sample encode an identical CDR3 as well. This rearrangement joins TRBV11-2 to TRBJ2-7, with a possible D match to TRBD2 (6 bases). Trimming cost V 3 bases and J 3 bases, with 9 bases left between them. This CDR3 contains 13 residues. Germline values: CDR1 SGHAT, CDR2 FQNNGV. CDR3 amino acids: CASSFGGDYEQYF. CDR3 coding DNA: TGTGCCAGCAGCTTCGGGGGAGACTACGAGCAGTACTTC. The full variable domain, in which reference TRBV11-2 and TRBJ2-7 provide the parts outside the CDR3, is EAGVAQSPRYKIIEKRQSVAFWCNPISGHATLYWYQQILGQGPKLLIQFQNNGVVDDSQLPKDRFSAERLKGVDSTLKIQPAKLEDSAVYLCASSFGGDYEQYFGPGTRLTVT.

The V gene is TRBV19, the J gene TRBJ2-1; either TRBD1 or TRBD2 may fit D (5 bases each). V shed 1 base and J shed 6 bases, with 13 bases lying between them. Germline lookup yields CDR1 LNHDA and CDR2 SQIVND (reference sequence). The CDR3 is made up of 15 amino acids. The CDR3 sequence is CASSIGGAVSNEQFF. The CDR3 DNA sequence: TGTGCCAGTAGTATAGGAGGGGCTGTAAGCAATGAGCAGTTCTTC.

This chain uses TRBV6-1 with TRBJ2-4, with D possibly TRBD2 on 5 matching bases. CDR3 length: 14 amino acids. CDR1 is MNHNS, CDR2 SASEGT, per germline. Trimming shortened V by 2 bases and J by 8 bases, and 13 bases separated the two germline ends. This CDR3 is CASSELPGMDIQYF. For the CDR3, the DNA is TGTGCCAGCAGTGAACTCCCGGGGATGGACATTCAGTACTTC.

This chain joins TRBV18 and TRBJ2-7; 8 nucleotides align to TRBD1. Germline CDR1 KGHSH, CDR2 LQKENI. CDR3 length: 14 amino acids. V trimming: 2 bases; J trimming: 12 bases; junction bases outside the gene matches: 12. CDR3 region: CASSPTPGTGIGYF. CDR3 DNA sequence: TGTGCCAGCTCACCAACCCCGGGGACAGGCATTGGGTACTTC. The whole variable domain, remainder taken from reference TRBV18 and TRBJ2-7, is NAGVMQNPRHLVRRRGQEARLRCSPMKGHSHVYWYRQLPEEGLKFMVYLQKENIIDESGMPKERFSAEFPKEGPSILRIQQVVRGDSAAYFCASSPTPGTGIGYFGPGTRLTVT.

This clone was seen just once. This chain connects TRBV24-1 to TRBJ2-7; 11 bases agree with TRBD2. Germline lookup yields CDR1 KGHDR and CDR2 SFDVKD. The CDR3 is 15 residues long. Trimming cost V 3 bases and J 6 bases; bases outside gene matches: 6. This CDR3 reads CATSDRSGRASEQYF. Written as DNA, the CDR3 is TGTGCCACCAGTGATCGTAGCGGGAGGGCCTCCGAGCAGTACTTC.

The rearrangement joins TRBV27 to TRBJ2-1; D is possibly TRBD2 (5 bases). CDR3 size: 13 residues. Germline CDR1 and CDR2: MNHEY and SMNVEV (reference sequence). The V gene lost 4 bases and the J gene lost 6 bases, with 10 bases spanning the gap. The CDR3 is CASSWTALNEQFF. The DNA for the CDR3 is TGTGCCAGCAGTTGGACTGCCCTCAATGAGCAGTTCTTC.

This clone showed up just a few times. The chain carries TRBV27 and TRBJ2-7; 7 nucleotides agree with TRBD1. The V gene end was trimmed by 5 bases and the J gene end by 3 bases; junction bases not matched to a gene: 7. CDR1 and CDR2 (germline): MNHEY, SMNVEV (reference sequence). The length of the CDR3 is 14 residues. The CDR3 nucleotides are TGTGCCAGCAGTCAAGACAGGGTCAACTACGAGCAGTACTTC. Its translation is CASSQDRVNYEQYF.

This clone has only a few counts. CDR3: CASSPLLGISNEQFF. DNA for the CDR3: TGTGCCAGCAGCCCACTTTTGGGGATTTCGAATGAGCAGTTCTTC. The V and J genes are TRBV5-5 and TRBJ2-1; D remains unclear. Trimming left V 4 bases short and J 7 bases short, with 18 bases between. CDR1 is SGHKS, CDR2 YYEKEE, per germline (reference sequence). This CDR3 spans 15 amino acids.

The chain joins TRBV11-2 to TRBJ2-2; 7 bases agree with TRBD2. Unmatched junction bases numbered 5, after V lost 3 bases and J lost 4 bases. Germline V CDR1 and CDR2: SGHAT, FQNNGV. The CDR3 is 15 amino acids. This chain's CDR3 is CASSFEPSGTGELFF. The CDR3 DNA sequence: TGTGCCAGCAGCTTCGAACCTAGCGGCACCGGGGAGCTGTTTTTT.

The rearrangement uses TRBV2 and TRBJ1-4; 7 nucleotides align to TRBD1. The CDR3 contains 13 residues. The junction had 3 bases not matched to a gene; V was cut back by 6 bases and J by 5 bases. CDR1 is SNHLY, CDR2 FYNNEI, per germline. CDR3 residues: CASSRDRNEKLFF. The CDR3 nucleotides are TGTGCCAGCAGCCGGGACAGAAATGAAAAACTGTTTTTT. The whole variable domain, remainder taken from reference TRBV2 and TRBJ1-4, is EPEVTQTPSHQVTQMGQEVILRCVPISNHLYFYWYRQILGQKVEFLVSFYNNEISEKSEIFDDQFSVERPDGSNFTLKIRSTKLEDSAMYFCASSRDRNEKLFFGSGTQLSVL.

This chain uses TRBV12-3 or TRBV12-4 with TRBJ1-5; perhaps TRBD1 as D (6 bases). This CDR3 is built from 13 residues. Trimming shortened V by 5 bases and J by 6 bases, and 11 bases separated the two germline ends. In DNA, the CDR3 is TGTGCCAGCAGTCCAGGGGCGGCTCAGCCCCAGCATTTT. This codes for CASSPGAAQPQHF.

The V and J genes are TRBV28 and TRBJ1-5, with D unresolved. Trimming took off 8 bases at V and 8 bases at J, with 16 bases between the two ends. CDR3 length equals 13 residues. From germline, CDR1 is MDHEN and CDR2 SYDVKM. The CDR3 sequence: CASQGGLLEPQHF. The CDR3 DNA follows: TGTGCCAGCCAAGGAGGGCTCTTGGAGCCCCAGCATTTT.

The gene calls are TRBV5-4 and TRBJ2-5; 9 nucleotides match TRBD2. The CDR3 sequence is 16 residues long. V lost 0 bases, J lost 5 bases, and 8 bases stayed unmatched. In germline, CDR1 is SGHNT, CDR2 YYREEE (reference sequence). The CDR3 is CASSLVPGSGSETQYF. The CDR3 DNA reads as TGTGCCAGCAGCTTGGTCCCGGGTAGCGGGAGTGAGACCCAGTACTTC.

The V call is TRBV7-2, the J call TRBJ2-5, with D possibly matching TRBD2 (6 bases). The CDR3 has 18 amino acids. With 1 base removed from V and 4 bases from J, the gap between germline ends came to 22 bases. CDR1 is SGHTA and CDR2 is FQGNSA in the germline V gene. CDR3 DNA: TGTGCCAGCAGCTTAGGGAGGTCTAGCACGGGGGTACGAGAGACCCAGTACTTC. It yields the protein CASSLGRSSTGVRETQYF.

The V call is TRBV27, the J call TRBJ2-3; D uncertain. V lost 5 bases, J lost 2 bases, and 14 bases lay in between. CDR3 size: 15 residues. Germline V CDR1 and CDR2: MNHEY, SMNVEV (reference sequence). The CDR3 nucleotides are TGTGCCAGCAGTACCTCCAGCACCTACACAGATACGCAGTATTTT. Amino acid sequence: CASSTSSTYTDTQYF.